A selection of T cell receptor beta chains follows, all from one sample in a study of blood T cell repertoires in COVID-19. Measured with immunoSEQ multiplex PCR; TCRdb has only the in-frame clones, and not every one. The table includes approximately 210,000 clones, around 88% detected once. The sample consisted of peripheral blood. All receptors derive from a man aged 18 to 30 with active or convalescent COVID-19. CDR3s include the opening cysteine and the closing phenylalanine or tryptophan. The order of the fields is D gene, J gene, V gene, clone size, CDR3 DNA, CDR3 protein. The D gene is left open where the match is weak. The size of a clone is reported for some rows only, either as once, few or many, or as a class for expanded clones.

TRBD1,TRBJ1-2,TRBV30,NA,TGTGCCTGGGAAGGGGGCGATTATGGCTACACCTTC,CAWEGGDYGYTF
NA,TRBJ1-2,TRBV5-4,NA,TGTGCCAGCAGCCCAGGGGTCAATGGCTACACCTTC,CASSPGVNGYTF
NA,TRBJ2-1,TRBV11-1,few,TGTGCCAGCAGCCCAATCGGACAGCACAATGAGCAGTTCTTC,CASSPIGQHNEQFF
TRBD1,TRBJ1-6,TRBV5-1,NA,TGCGCCAGCAGCTTGGAGAGACAGGGGGCGAATTCACCCCTCCACTTT,CASSLERQGANSPLHF
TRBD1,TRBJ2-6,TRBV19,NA,TGTGCCAGTAGTCCGCGGCCGGGACAGGGAAGTCCTGGGGCCAACGTCCTGACTTTC,CASSPRPGQGSPGANVLTF
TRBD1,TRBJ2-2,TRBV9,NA,TGTGCCAGCAGCCCATGGACAGGGGACACCGGGGAGCTGTTTTTT,CASSPWTGDTGELFF
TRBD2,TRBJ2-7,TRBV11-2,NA,TGTGCCAGCAGCTTCTCGGGAGGCCCGACCTACGAGCAGTACTTC,CASSFSGGPTYEQYF
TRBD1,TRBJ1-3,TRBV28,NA,TGTGCCAGCAGTTTATCCCCCTTGGGACAGGGGGCGGGGGACACCATATATTTT,CASSLSPLGQGAGDTIYF
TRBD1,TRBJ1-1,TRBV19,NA,TGTGCCAGTAGTCGGACAGGGGGCCCTTGGGGGAACACTGAAGCTTTCTTT,CASSRTGGPWGNTEAFF
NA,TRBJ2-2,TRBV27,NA,TGTGCCAGCAGTTCCCTTCTTTTCAACACCGGGGAGCTGTTTTTT,CASSSLLFNTGELFF
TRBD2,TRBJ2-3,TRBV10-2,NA,TGCGCCAGCAGACTCGGGACTACTAGCACAGATACGCAGTATTTT,CASRLGTTSTDTQYF
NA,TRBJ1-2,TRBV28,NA,TGTGCCAGCAGTGTGTTCTCTGGCTACACCTTC,CASSVFSGYTF
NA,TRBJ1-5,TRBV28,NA,TGTGCCAGCAGTTCCACACGCCAGCCCCAGCATTTT,CASSSTRQPQHF
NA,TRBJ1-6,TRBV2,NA,TGTGCCAGCAGACAGACGAATTCACCCCTCCACTTT,CASRQTNSPLHF
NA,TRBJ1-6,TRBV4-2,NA,TGTGCCAGCAGCCAAGAGGGGGGGGGTCTCTCACCCCTCCACTTT,CASSQEGGGLSPLHF
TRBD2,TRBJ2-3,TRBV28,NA,TGTGCCAGTATCTCCGGGGGGGCGCCTGCCCCAAGTTTT,CASISGGAPAPSF
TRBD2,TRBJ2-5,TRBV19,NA,TGTGCCAGTAGTATAGGGGCGGGGCAGCGGGGAGAGACCCAGTACTTC,CASSIGAGQRGETQYF
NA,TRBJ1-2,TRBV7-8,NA,TGTGCCAGCAGCTCATATCGGACAGCCGACTTAACTAATGGCTACACCTTC,CASSSYRTADLTNGYTF
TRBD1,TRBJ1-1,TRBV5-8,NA,TGTGCCAGCAGCCCCCAAGGGACAGTTATGAACACTGAAGCTTTCTTT,CASSPQGTVMNTEAFF
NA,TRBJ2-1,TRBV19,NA,TGTGCCAGTAGTAGTAGCGGAGATCCCTACAATGAGCAGTTCTTC,CASSSSGDPYNEQFF
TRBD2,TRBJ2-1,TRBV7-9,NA,TGTGCCAGCAGCTTCAGAATCCTAGCGGGAGGGCCCAATGAGCAGTTCTTC,CASSFRILAGGPNEQFF
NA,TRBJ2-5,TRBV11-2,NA,TGTGCCAGCAGCAGCATACGGGGTCAAGAGACCCAGTACTTC,CASSSIRGQETQYF
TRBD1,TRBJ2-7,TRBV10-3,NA,TGTGCCATCAGTCCGAGACAGGGCGTCTACGAGCAGTACTTC,CAISPRQGVYEQYF
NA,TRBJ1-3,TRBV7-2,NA,TGTGCCAGCAGTTTACTCCCGGGACATCTTGGAAACACCATATATTTT,CASSLLPGHLGNTIYF
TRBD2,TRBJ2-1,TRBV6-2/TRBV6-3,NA,TGTGCCAGCAGCCTCCTTGGCGGGGGCAATGAGCAGTTCTTC,CASSLLGGGNEQFF
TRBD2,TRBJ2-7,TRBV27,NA,TGTGCCAGCAGTTTGGCCGGGAGGTCGGACGAGCAGTACTTC,CASSLAGRSDEQYF
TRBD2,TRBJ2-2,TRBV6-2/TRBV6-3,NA,TGTGCCAGCAACCCACAGGGACTAGACGGGGAGCTGTTTTTT,CASNPQGLDGELFF
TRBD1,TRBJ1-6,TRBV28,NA,TGTGCCAGCAGTTCCTTTGGTGGACAGGGGACTTATAATTCACCCCTCCACTTT,CASSSFGGQGTYNSPLHF
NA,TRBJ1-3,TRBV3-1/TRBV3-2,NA,TGTGCCAGCAGCCGAGGACAATACTCTGGAAACACCATATATTTT,CASSRGQYSGNTIYF
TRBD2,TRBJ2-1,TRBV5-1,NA,TGCGCCAGCAGCTCGACTAGCGGGCGCGCCTACAATGAGCAGTTCTTC,CASSSTSGRAYNEQFF
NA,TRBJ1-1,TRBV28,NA,TGTGCCAGCAAGGCGGATAGCACTGAAGCTTTCTTT,CASKADSTEAFF
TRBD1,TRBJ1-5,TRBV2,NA,TGTGCCAGCAGTGTTCCGACAGGGCTGAGCAATCAGCCCCAGCATTTT,CASSVPTGLSNQPQHF
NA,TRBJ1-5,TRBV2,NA,TGTGCCAGCAGCGAATTGGGGGGGTATAGCAATCAGCCCCAGCATTTT,CASSELGGYSNQPQHF
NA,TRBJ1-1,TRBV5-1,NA,TGCGCCAGCAGCTTGGAGTGGGGGCCGGCTGAAGCTTTCTTT,CASSLEWGPAEAFF
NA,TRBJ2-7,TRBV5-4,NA,TGTGCCAGCAGCTTGAAAGGCGGGCGGGGCTACGAGCAGTACTTC,CASSLKGGRGYEQYF
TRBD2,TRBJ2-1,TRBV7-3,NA,TGTGCCAGCAGCTCTTTGACTAGCGGGAGTGTAAATGAGCAGTTCTTC,CASSSLTSGSVNEQFF
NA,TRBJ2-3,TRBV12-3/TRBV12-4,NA,TGTGCCAGCACCTTATCTAGCACAGATACGCAGTATTTT,CASTLSSTDTQYF
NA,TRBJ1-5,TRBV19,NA,TGTGCCAGTGACGGGGGACCAAGAAGTTCCTCTTCTAGGCCCCAGCATTTT,CASDGGPRSSSSRPQHF
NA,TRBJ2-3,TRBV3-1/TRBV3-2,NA,TGTGCCACCTCATTCCGGTCCGCAGATACGCAGTATTTT,CATSFRSADTQYF
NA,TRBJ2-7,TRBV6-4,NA,TGTGCCAGCAGTGTAGACAGCACCTACGAGCAGTACTTC,CASSVDSTYEQYF